This TCR beta chain came from a study of neurological immune-mediated disorders. The cDNA was produced through 5'RACE with 10-nucleotide random UMIs. TCRdb independently ran MiXCR on the 5' RACE reads; one entry per CDR3 protein. The table shows about 66,000 distinct CDR3 sequences, with 3.4% occurring only once. This CDR3 is 13 amino acids long. V gave up 5 bases and J gave up 7 bases; unmatched junction bases: 4. From germline, CDR1 is LNHDA and CDR2 SQIVND (reference sequence). This clonotype was observed at least ten times. This sequence joins TRBV19 and TRBJ2-2, with 7 positions matching TRBD1. The specimen sequenced was PBMCs. The source is a man aged 40-55 years with multiple sclerosis. Written as DNA, the CDR3 is TGTGCCAGTAGTCGACAGGGCGGCGGGGAGCTGTTTTTT. Protein product: CASSRQGGGELFF.